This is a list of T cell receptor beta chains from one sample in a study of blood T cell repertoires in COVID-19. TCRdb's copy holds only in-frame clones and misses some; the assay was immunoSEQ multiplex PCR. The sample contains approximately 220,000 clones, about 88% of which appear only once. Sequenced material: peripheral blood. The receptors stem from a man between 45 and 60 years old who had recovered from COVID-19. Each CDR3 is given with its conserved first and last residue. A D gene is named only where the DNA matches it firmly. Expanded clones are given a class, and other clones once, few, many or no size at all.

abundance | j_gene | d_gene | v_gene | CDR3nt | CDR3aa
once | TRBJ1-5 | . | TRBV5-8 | TGTGCCAGCAGGAACCCAGGGGGCAATCAGCCCCAGCATTTT | CASRNPGGNQPQHF
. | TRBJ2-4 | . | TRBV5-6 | TGTGCCAGCAGCCGCGGCAAAAACATTCAGTACTTC | CASSRGKNIQYF
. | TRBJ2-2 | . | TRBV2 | TGTGCCAGCAGCCCTGACAACCAATACACCGGGGAGCTGTTTTTT | CASSPDNQYTGELFF
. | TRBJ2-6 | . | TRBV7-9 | TGTGCCAGCAGCTCTACAGGATCTGGGGCCAACGTCCTGACTTTC | CASSSTGSGANVLTF
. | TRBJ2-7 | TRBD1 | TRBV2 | TGTGCCAGCAGGTCAGGGACAGGGTACTACGAGCAGTACTTC | CASRSGTGYYEQYF
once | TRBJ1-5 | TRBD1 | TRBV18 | TGTGCCAGCTCACCCCAGGGGGGAAATCAGCCCCAGCATTTT | CASSPQGGNQPQHF
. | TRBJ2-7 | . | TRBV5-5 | TGTGCCAGCAGTACGTGGACATTCAACGAGCAGTACTTC | CASSTWTFNEQYF
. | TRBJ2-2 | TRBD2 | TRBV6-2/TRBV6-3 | TGTGCCAGCAGTTTACCGGGACTAGCGGGAGTCCCCGGGGAGCTGTTTTTT | CASSLPGLAGVPGELFF
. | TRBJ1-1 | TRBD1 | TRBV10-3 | TGTGCCATCAGTGAGCCTAGGACAGGGCCTGAAGCTTTCTTT | CAISEPRTGPEAFF
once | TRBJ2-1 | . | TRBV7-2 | TGTGCCAGCAGCTTAGTCGGGGGCAATGAGCAGTTCTTC | CASSLVGGNEQFF
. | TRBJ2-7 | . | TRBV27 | TGTGCCAGCAGTTCAGCCGGGACTTTCTACGAGCAGTACTTC | CASSSAGTFYEQYF
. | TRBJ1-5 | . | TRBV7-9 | TGTGCCAGCAGCCCCGACAGCCCCACCGGCAATCAGCCCCAGCATTTT | CASSPDSPTGNQPQHF
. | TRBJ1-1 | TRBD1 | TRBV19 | TGTGCCACCAGTCCCAGGGGGTACACTGAAGCTTTCTTT | CATSPRGYTEAFF
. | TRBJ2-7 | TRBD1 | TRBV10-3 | TGTGCCATCAGAAGAGGGACAGGGGGGGCCTACGAGCAGTACTTC | CAIRRGTGGAYEQYF
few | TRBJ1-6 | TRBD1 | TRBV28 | TGTGCCAGCAGGACTCCGGGACAGGGTCGGTCACCCCTCCACTTT | CASRTPGQGRSPLHF
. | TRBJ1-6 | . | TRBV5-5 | TGTGCCAGCAACAAGGGAGGCAGTGATTCACCCCTCCACTTT | CASNKGGSDSPLHF
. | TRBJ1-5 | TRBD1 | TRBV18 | TGTGCCAGCTCCCAGGGACAGGGCAATCAGCCCCAGCATTTT | CASSQGQGNQPQHF
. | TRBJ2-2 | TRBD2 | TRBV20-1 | TGCAGTGCTAGTGCTCACCTAGCGGCCAACACCGGGGAGCTGTTTTTT | CSASAHLAANTGELFF
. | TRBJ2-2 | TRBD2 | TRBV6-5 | TGTGCCATCGCCGGGACTAAGAACACCGGGGAGCTGTTTTTT | CAIAGTKNTGELFF
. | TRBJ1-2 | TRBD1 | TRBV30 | TGTGCCTGGAGTGTACAGATCCGGACAGGGGGCTTCGGCTACACCTTC | CAWSVQIRTGGFGYTF
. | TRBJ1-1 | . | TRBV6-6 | TGTGCCAGCGAGGGCCCACCAAAGGCTTTCTTT | CASEGPPKAFF
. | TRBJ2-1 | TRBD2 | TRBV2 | TGTGCCAGCAGTTGGTTAGCGGGAGTGCTCAATGAGCAGTTCTTC | CASSWLAGVLNEQFF
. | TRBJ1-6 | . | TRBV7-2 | TGTGCCAGCAGCTTAGCCCTACAGGGATTTAGGTCACCCCTCCACTTT | CASSLALQGFRSPLHF
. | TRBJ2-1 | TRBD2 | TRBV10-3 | TGTGCCATCAGTGGGAGCGGGATGTTCTACAATGAGCAGTTCTTC | CAISGSGMFYNEQFF
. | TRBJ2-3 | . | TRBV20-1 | TGCAGTGCTACTTCAGATACGCAGTATTTT | CSATSDTQYF
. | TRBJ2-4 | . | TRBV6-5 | TGTGCCAGCAACGAGCGGGCGATGAGTAACATTCAGTACTTC | CASNERAMSNIQYF
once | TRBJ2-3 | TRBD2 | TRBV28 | TGTGCCAGCGTCGTCAGCGGGAGGGATACGCAGTATTTT | CASVVSGRDTQYF
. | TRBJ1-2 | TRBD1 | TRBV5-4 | TGTGCCAGCAGCCCGGACAGGGATTATGGCTACACCTTC | CASSPDRDYGYTF
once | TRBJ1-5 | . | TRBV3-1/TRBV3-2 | TGTGCCAGCAGCCAAGGGCCGGGTAATCAGCCCCAGCATTTT | CASSQGPGNQPQHF
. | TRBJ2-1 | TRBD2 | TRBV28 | TGTGCCAGCACCACCCCCGGACTAGTGGGGGGGGTGGGGCAGTTCTTC | CASTTPGLVGGVGQFF
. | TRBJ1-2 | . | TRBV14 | TGTGCCAGCAGCCAAGCACAGGGTCGCTATGGCTACACCTTC | CASSQAQGRYGYTF
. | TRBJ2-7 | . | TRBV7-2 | TGTGCCAGCAGCTTAGGTGGACAGCTCACTTACGAGCAGTACTTC | CASSLGGQLTYEQYF
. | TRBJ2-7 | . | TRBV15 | TGTGCCACCAGCACGTCGTGGGGCCTCGCCTACGAGCAGTACTTC | CATSTSWGLAYEQYF
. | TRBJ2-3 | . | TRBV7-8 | TGTGCCAGCAGCTTAGGTGCCCCTGAGGGTACGCAGTATTTT | CASSLGAPEGTQYF
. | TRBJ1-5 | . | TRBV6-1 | TGTGCCAGCAGTGAAGGGACAAAGTCTAGCAATCAGCCCCAGCATTTT | CASSEGTKSSNQPQHF
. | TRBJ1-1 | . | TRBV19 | TGTGCCGCCCAGTTAAGAGGTGAAGCTTTCTTT | CAAQLRGEAFF
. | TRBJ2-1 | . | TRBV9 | TGTGCCAGCAGCGAAGCAGCAGGGTTCTCCTACAATGAGCAGTTCTTC | CASSEAAGFSYNEQFF
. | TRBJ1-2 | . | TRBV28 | TGTGCCAGCAGTTTACAGGGCACCTATGGCTACACCTTC | CASSLQGTYGYTF
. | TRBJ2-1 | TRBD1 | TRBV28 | TGTGCCAGCAGTTTTTTGGACAGGGCCTACAATGAGCAGTTCTTC | CASSFLDRAYNEQFF
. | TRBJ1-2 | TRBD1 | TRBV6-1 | TGTGCCAGCAGTGAAGCGCTTCCGAGACAGGGGTATGGCTACACCTTC | CASSEALPRQGYGYTF
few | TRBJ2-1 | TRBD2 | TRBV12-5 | TGTGCTAGTGGTTTGGGGGCGGGAGCTGAGCAGTTCTTC | CASGLGAGAEQFF
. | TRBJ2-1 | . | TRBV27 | TGTGCCAGCACCCAAACCGGGACTCGAAACAATGAGCAGTTCTTC | CASTQTGTRNNEQFF